The present T cell receptor beta chain was sequenced within a study of cytotoxic CD8 clonotypes in ibrutinib-treated CLL. Study-level background: Patients: over 9 relapsed/refractory, some 16 treatment-naive, 17 to 18 IGHV unmutated. Findings and caveats of the study: Clonality showed a rise at ibrutinib response that reversed toward baseline at progression. Public clonotypes proved infrequent, and on treatment they shrank or remained steady.

About this clone: Its antigen is currently unknown.

Germline CDR1 reads SGHTA; CDR2 reads FQGNSA. The CDR3 has 13 residues. V lost 1 base and J lost 7; bases outside the gene matches: 1. Only in-frame clones appear in the TCRdb table, and some are missing; sequencing was by immunoSEQ multiplex PCR. The sample lists 110,000 to 150,000 clones, about 80% occurring once. Here the sequenced sample was PBMCs, taken after 12 months of ibrutinib treatment. The TCR originated in a human donor with chronic lymphocytic leukemia. V gene TRBV7-2 combines with J gene TRBJ2-1; TRBD1 agrees at 7 bases. CDR3 sequence (DNA): TGTGCCAGCAGCTTAGGGGGACAGAATGAGCAGTTCTTC. This codes for CASSLGGQNEQFF.